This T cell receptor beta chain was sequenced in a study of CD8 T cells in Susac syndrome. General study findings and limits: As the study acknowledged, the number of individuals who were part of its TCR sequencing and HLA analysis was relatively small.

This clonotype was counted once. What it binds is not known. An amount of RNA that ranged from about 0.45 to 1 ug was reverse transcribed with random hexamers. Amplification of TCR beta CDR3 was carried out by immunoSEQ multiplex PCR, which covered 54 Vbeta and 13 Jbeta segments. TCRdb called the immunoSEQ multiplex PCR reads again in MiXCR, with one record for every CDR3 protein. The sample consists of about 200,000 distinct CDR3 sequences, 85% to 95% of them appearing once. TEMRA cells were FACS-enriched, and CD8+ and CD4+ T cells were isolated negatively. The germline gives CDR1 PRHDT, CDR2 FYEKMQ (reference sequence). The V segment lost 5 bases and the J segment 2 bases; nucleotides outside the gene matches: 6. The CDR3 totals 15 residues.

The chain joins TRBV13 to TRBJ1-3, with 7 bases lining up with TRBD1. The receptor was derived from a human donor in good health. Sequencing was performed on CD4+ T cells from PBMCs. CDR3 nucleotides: TGTGCCAGCAGCCCCAATGACAGGGCTGGAAACACCATATATTTT. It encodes CASSPNDRAGNTIYF.